These T cell receptor beta chains were read from a single sample in a study of cytomegalovirus exposure and HLA in healthy donors. The table came from immunoSEQ multiplex PCR; TCRdb's copy has only in-frame clones and leaves some out. The table for this sample gives about 200,000 clones. Sequenced material: PBMCs. All receptors derive from a girl between 2 and 10 years old in good health and CMV-seropositive. Both conserved end residues are part of each CDR3. Each record gives: V gene, CDR3 length, D gene, J gene, CDR3 DNA, CDR3 protein. D genes are given only for firm matches.

TRBV5-8	14	TRBD1	TRBJ1-2	TGTGCCAGCAGCCTAGCCTCCGACAGGGGAAGCTACACCTTC	CASSLASDRGSYTF
TRBV2	13	.	TRBJ1-2	TGTGCCAGCAGTGGACAGTCTAACTATGGCTACACCTTC	CASSGQSNYGYTF
TRBV5-4	15	.	TRBJ1-4	TGTGCCAGCAGCTTGAGCGGGCAGGCCGTTGAAAAACTGTTTTTT	CASSLSGQAVEKLFF
TRBV4-2	13	.	TRBJ1-1	TGTGCCAGCAGCCAATTCGGGATCACTGAAGCTTTCTTT	CASSQFGITEAFF
TRBV28	19	.	TRBJ2-5	TGTGCCAGCAGTTCCCAATTCCCTCACAGCGGTAACCTTAGGGAGACCCAGTACTTC	CASSSQFPHSGNLRETQYF
TRBV27	15	TRBD2	TRBJ2-7	TGTGCCAGCAGTGCCGATCTAGCGGGCTCATACGAGCAGTACTTC	CASSADLAGSYEQYF
TRBV6-1	13	.	TRBJ1-6	TGTGCCAGCAGTGAAAAGGGAGGATCACCCCTCCACTTT	CASSEKGGSPLHF
TRBV19	14	TRBD1	TRBJ2-3	TGTGCCAGTAGTACGGGACAGGGGACAGATACGCAGTATTTT	CASSTGQGTDTQYF
TRBV2	15	.	TRBJ2-2	TGTGCCAGCAGTGAACACAGGACAGACACCGGGGAGCTGTTTTTT	CASSEHRTDTGELFF
TRBV4-1	16	.	TRBJ2-5	TGCGCCAGCAGCCAAGACAGGGGAAAAGGGGGAGAGACCCAGTACTTC	CASSQDRGKGGETQYF
TRBV27	18	TRBD1	TRBJ1-4	TGTGCCAGCAGTTCGATAATTCGACAGGGCCTAACTAATGAAAAACTGTTTTTT	CASSSIIRQGLTNEKLFF
TRBV7-6	17	.	TRBJ2-7	TGTGCCAGCAGCCCATTATCCTTGGACAGCCCGTTCCGGGAGCAGTACTTC	CASSPLSLDSPFREQYF
TRBV11-2	16	TRBD1	TRBJ2-3	TGTGCCAGCAGCCCCCAGGGACAGGGTAACACAGATACGCAGTATTTT	CASSPQGQGNTDTQYF
TRBV28	15	.	TRBJ1-2	TGTGCCAGCAGTCCAGGGGCCGGGCGATTCTATGGCTACACCTTC	CASSPGAGRFYGYTF
TRBV2	13	TRBD2	TRBJ2-7	TGTGCCAGCAGTGAAGCGTGGTCGGGAGGGCAGTACTTC	CASSEAWSGGQYF
TRBV5-4	12	TRBD1	TRBJ2-7	TGTGCCAGCAGCAGACAGGGTGGCGAGCAGTACTTC	CASSRQGGEQYF
TRBV7-3	13	TRBD1	TRBJ2-1	TGTGCCAGCAGCCCCGGGACAGGGAATGAGCAGTTCTTC	CASSPGTGNEQFF
TRBV28	13	.	TRBJ1-2	TGTGCCAGCAGTAGCACACAGGCTTATGGCTACACCTTC	CASSSTQAYGYTF
TRBV27	15	.	TRBJ1-2	TGTGCCAGCAGGTCATCGTGGGCCCCTAACTATGGCTACACCTTC	CASRSSWAPNYGYTF
TRBV7-2	14	TRBD2	TRBJ2-1	TGTGCCAGCACCGGGACTAGCGACTACAATGAGCAGTTCTTC	CASTGTSDYNEQFF
TRBV5-1	14	.	TRBJ2-5	TGCGCCAGCAGCTTGGCAGGGGATGAAAAGACCCAGTACTTC	CASSLAGDEKTQYF
TRBV28	13	.	TRBJ1-1	TGTGCCAGCAGGGAACGGGGGGTCACTGAAGCTTTCTTT	CASRERGVTEAFF
TRBV18	16	.	TRBJ2-2	TGTGCCAGCTCACCACTAGCGTCAGGGAACACCGGGGAGCTGTTTTTT	CASSPLASGNTGELFF
TRBV28	16	.	TRBJ1-1	TGTGCCAGCAGTGGGGGTAGCAGGGGATTCAACACTGAAGCTTTCTTT	CASSGGSRGFNTEAFF
TRBV5-1	21	TRBD2	TRBJ2-3	TGCGCCAGCAGCGGATCTAAGTCCGGGACTAGCGGGAGGGCGGGCACAGATACGCAGTATTTT	CASSGSKSGTSGRAGTDTQYF
TRBV7-9	16	TRBD2	TRBJ2-5	TGTGCCAGCAGCCACAGGGGACTAGCGGGGGTAGAGACCCAGTACTTC	CASSHRGLAGVETQYF
TRBV5-1	17	.	TRBJ2-3	TGCGCCAGCAGCTTGAGCCGGCAGGGGCCCTTCACAGATACGCAGTATTTT	CASSLSRQGPFTDTQYF
TRBV29-1	15	.	TRBJ2-7	TGCAGCGTTGGTGGAGGGGCTAGTTCGGCTTACGAGCAGTACTTC	CSVGGGASSAYEQYF
TRBV28	11	.	TRBJ1-2	TGTGCCTCCACCTGGAGCTATGGCTACACCTTC	CASTWSYGYTF
TRBV7-3	13	.	TRBJ2-2	TGTGCCAGCAGCCAAAAGAACACCGGGGAGCTGTTTTTT	CASSQKNTGELFF
TRBV28	15	TRBD1	TRBJ1-1	TGTGCCAGCAGTTCACCGTCGACAGGGGACACTGAAGCTTTCTTT	CASSSPSTGDTEAFF
TRBV27	16	TRBD2	TRBJ2-5	TGTGCCAGCAGTTTATCGCGACTAGCGGGAGGAGAGACCCAGTACTTC	CASSLSRLAGGETQYF
TRBV30	14	.	TRBJ1-2	TGTGCCTGGAGTGTACCCCCTGCCGGGGATGGCTACACCTTC	CAWSVPPAGDGYTF
TRBV19	15	.	TRBJ2-2	TGTGCCAGTAGTATGTACAGGACCTCCACCGGGGAGCTGTTTTTT	CASSMYRTSTGELFF
TRBV28	14	.	TRBJ2-7	TGTGCCAGCAGTAGGGCATGGGGGGTTAGGGAGCAGTACTTC	CASSRAWGVREQYF
TRBV15	16	TRBD2	TRBJ2-1	TGTGCCACCAGCAGAGATCGGGCGGGAGGGTACAATGAGCAGTTCTTC	CATSRDRAGGYNEQFF
TRBV6-1	15	.	TRBJ1-1	TGTGCCAGCAGTGAAGCTGACGGTGGCGGCACTGAAGCTTTCTTT	CASSEADGGGTEAFF
TRBV7-2	16	.	TRBJ2-1	TGTGCCAGCAGCTTAGTTCCCGGGAGCTCCTACAATGAGCAGTTCTTC	CASSLVPGSSYNEQFF
TRBV11-2	18	.	TRBJ2-3	TGTGCCAGCAGCTTTCTCCCCCTTGCTAGAACTAGCACAGATACGCAGTATTTT	CASSFLPLARTSTDTQYF
TRBV27	13	.	TRBJ2-5	TGTGCCAGCAGTTCCACAGATACCGGGACCCAGTACTTC	CASSSTDTGTQYF
TRBV29-1	16	.	TRBJ2-3	TGCAGCGTTGAAGGGTGGGCTGTATCTAGCACAGATACGCAGTATTTT	CSVEGWAVSSTDTQYF
TRBV28	16	.	TRBJ1-3	TGTGCCAGCAGTCCGCAGGGTACCCTCATCATCAACACCATATATTTT	CASSPQGTLIINTIYF
TRBV7-6	18	TRBD1	TRBJ1-5	TGTGCCAGCAGCTCTTATTTTCCGGGACAGGGAGTCAATCAGCCCCAGCATTTT	CASSSYFPGQGVNQPQHF
TRBV10-2	14	.	TRBJ2-7	TGCGCCAGCAGATTACAGGAGAGCTTTTCCGAGCAGTACTTC	CASRLQESFSEQYF